The clone carrying this TCR beta chain was recorded only once. The data originate from a study of Ad26.COV2.S vaccination and SARS-CoV-2 variants. At the level of the study: Ad26.COV2.S arm of COV1001 included the donor.

The ends were cut back, 0 bases at V and 6 bases at J, with 13 bases in the middle. The V gene's germline CDR1 is SGDLS and CDR2 YYNGEE. This CDR3 is 15 amino acids long. TCRdb's copy holds only in-frame clones and misses some; the assay was immunoSEQ multiplex PCR. The sample lists some 320,000 clones; around four fifths were seen once. Treatment described: around 19 received Ad26.COV2.S at low or high dose, single or two shots; a few received placebo; per-sample allocation not given. It was on day 63 after the first vaccine or placebo injection that samples were taken. The rearrangement uses TRBV9 and TRBJ2-1; D is perhaps TRBD1 (6 bases). The sequence derives from a person aged 18-65 years who received the Ad26.COV2.S COVID-19 vaccine or a placebo. Here the sequenced sample was peripheral blood, taken in a trial of Ad26.COV2.S vaccine versus placebo. This CDR3 is CASSVGQAPSNEQFF. For the CDR3, the DNA is TGTGCCAGCAGCGTAGGACAGGCACCCTCCAATGAGCAGTTCTTC.